This is a list of T cell receptor beta chains from one sample in a study of control samples from healthy donors and cancer patients. TCRdb's table, derived via immunoSEQ multiplex PCR, lists solely in-frame clones and lacks some. The repertoire includes about 120,000 clones, about 95% of them detected once, and about 4% sits in the top ten. The sample consisted of blood. The receptors here all came from a man younger than 40 in good health. CDR3s include the opening cysteine and the closing phenylalanine or tryptophan. A D gene is named only where the DNA matches it firmly. Clone sizes are given selectively: once, few, many, or a class where the clone is expanded.

v_gene: TRBV5-8
j_gene: TRBJ2-3
d_gene: .
abundance: .
CDR3nt: TGTGCCAGCAGGTACTCTAGCACAGATACGCAGTATTTT
CDR3aa: CASRYSSTDTQYF

v_gene: TRBV6-5
j_gene: TRBJ2-2
d_gene: .
abundance: .
CDR3nt: TGTGCCAGCAGTTACTCGATAGCGGCCCCCGTGGAGCTGTTTTTT
CDR3aa: CASSYSIAAPVELFF

v_gene: TRBV11-2
j_gene: TRBJ1-1
d_gene: .
abundance: .
CDR3nt: TGTGCCAGCAGCCTGAGGCGTATGACTGAAGCTTTCTTT
CDR3aa: CASSLRRMTEAFF

v_gene: TRBV19
j_gene: TRBJ1-4
d_gene: .
abundance: .
CDR3nt: TGTGCCAGTAGAACCGCAAAGGCTTCTAATGAAAAACTGTTTTTT
CDR3aa: CASRTAKASNEKLFF

v_gene: TRBV18
j_gene: TRBJ1-1
d_gene: .
abundance: .
CDR3nt: TGTGCCAGCTCACCTCTGGGCAGTGAAGCTTTCTTT
CDR3aa: CASSPLGSEAFF

v_gene: TRBV9
j_gene: TRBJ1-2
d_gene: .
abundance: .
CDR3nt: TGTGCCAGCAGCGTAGAGGGGCGGGCAGGGGAGGTGGAGGGCTACACCTTC
CDR3aa: CASSVEGRAGEVEGYTF

v_gene: TRBV6-6
j_gene: TRBJ2-2
d_gene: TRBD2
abundance: once
CDR3nt: TGTGCCAGCAGGGGAAGGACTAGACAGAACACCGGGGAGCTGTTTTTT
CDR3aa: CASRGRTRQNTGELFF

v_gene: TRBV7-2
j_gene: TRBJ1-3
d_gene: .
abundance: .
CDR3nt: TGTGCCAGCGTGTCGGATGGAAACACCATATATTTT
CDR3aa: CASVSDGNTIYF

v_gene: TRBV4-1
j_gene: TRBJ1-2
d_gene: TRBD1
abundance: few
CDR3nt: TGCGCCAGCAGCCAAGATGGTCAGGGGGAGTCATATGGCTACACCTTC
CDR3aa: CASSQDGQGESYGYTF

v_gene: TRBV28
j_gene: TRBJ1-2
d_gene: .
abundance: .
CDR3nt: TGTGCCAGCAGTTTCTCTAACTATGGCTACACCTTC
CDR3aa: CASSFSNYGYTF

v_gene: TRBV6-2/TRBV6-3
j_gene: TRBJ1-2
d_gene: .
abundance: .
CDR3nt: TGTGCCAGCAGTTATCCCGGGCCTGGCGGCAACTATGGCTACACCTTC
CDR3aa: CASSYPGPGGNYGYTF

v_gene: TRBV4-1
j_gene: TRBJ1-1
d_gene: .
abundance: once
CDR3nt: TGCGCCAGCAGCCTTGGAACACCCACTGAAGCTTTCTTT
CDR3aa: CASSLGTPTEAFF

v_gene: TRBV4-1
j_gene: TRBJ1-1
d_gene: TRBD1
abundance: .
CDR3nt: TGCGCCAGCAGCTTTGAATCGAGGGGACAGGGGAAACGGGATGAAGCTTTCTTT
CDR3aa: CASSFESRGQGKRDEAFF